This T cell receptor beta chain was documented in a study of blood T cell repertoires in COVID-19. The wider study: Samples came from the United States, Italy and Spain, spanning acute and convalescent COVID-19. PBMCs, B-cell-depleted T cells, or T cells were the source of the cDNA or gDNA that made up the material.

The germline V gene encodes CDR1 SGHTA and CDR2 FQGNSA. This CDR3 spans 16 amino acids. J was trimmed by 4 bases and V by 5 bases; bases with no gene match: 14. Assay: immunoSEQ multiplex PCR; the TCRdb copy retains only in-frame clones and omits some. The data show 150,000 to 160,000 clones, around 80% seen once. The rearrangement links TRBV7-2 to TRBJ2-7; 7 nucleotides line up with TRBD1. Sequenced material: peripheral blood. The sequence was obtained from a woman between 50 and 59 years old with acute or convalescent COVID-19. Here the CDR3 DNA reads TGTGCCAGCAGCCAAACTACCGGGACAGCCCAATACGAGCAGTACTTC. It is translated as CASSQTTGTAQYEQYF. The variable domain in full, with the rest retrieved from reference TRBV7-2 and TRBJ2-7, is GAGVSQSPSNKVTEKGKDVELRCDPISGHTALYWYRQSLGQGLEFLIYFQGNSAPDKSGLPSDRFSAERTGGSVSTLTIQRTQQEDSAVYLCASSQTTGTAQYEQYFGPGTRLTVT.